This passage covers 21 T cell receptor beta chains from one sample sequenced in a study of OX40 agonist ivuxolimab in advanced cancers. Here immunoSEQ multiplex PCR was the method, and the copy in TCRdb shows in-frame clones only, minus some. The sample contains 65,000 to 95,000 clones, roughly 89% of which appear only once. The sample in question was CD4+ or CD8+ T cells sorted from blood, obtained in a trial of the OX40 agonist ivuxolimab. The receptors here all came from an adult with an advanced solid tumor such as melanoma, head and neck, liver or kidney cancer.

This clone was observed once. This chain uses TRBV5-6 with TRBJ2-7, with TRBD2 matching 8 bases. Per germline, CDR1 SGHDT and CDR2 YYEEEE. This CDR3 has 13 residues. J was trimmed by 7 bases and V by 0 bases; bases with no gene match: 3. The CDR3 DNA follows: TGTGCCAGCAGCTTGGGACTAGCGTGGGAGCAGTACTTC. This codes for CASSLGLAWEQYF.

The chain joins TRBV19 to TRBJ2-5; tentatively, D is TRBD1 (7 bases). The CDR3 extends over 15 amino acids. Per germline, CDR1 LNHDA and CDR2 SQIVND (reference sequence). The germline V and J ends were trimmed by 6 bases and 0 bases, with 14 bases remaining between them. CDR3 protein: CASRKTGRYQETQYF. The DNA of the CDR3 is TGTGCCAGTAGAAAGACAGGGAGGTACCAAGAGACCCAGTACTTC.

The J gene is TRBJ1-3, the V gene TRBV7-8, with 7 bases matching TRBD1. This CDR3 spans 14 amino acids. Germline assignment: CDR1 SGHVS and CDR2 FQNEAQ. V shed 4 bases and J 0 bases; nucleotides not matched to a gene: 0. The CDR3 loop is CASSWDSSGNTIYF. As DNA, the CDR3 is TGTGCCAGCAGCTGGGACAGCTCTGGAAACACCATATATTTT.

The CDR3 loop reads CASSLTGVEQYF. CDR3 sequence (DNA): TGTGCCAGCAGCTTGACAGGGGTTGAGCAGTACTTC. J is TRBJ2-7 and V is TRBV11-2, with TRBD1 matching 8 bases. Germline-derived CDR1 and CDR2 are SGHAT and FQNNGV. This CDR3 comprises 12 residues. Trimming removed 3 bases from V and 7 bases from J; junction bases left unmatched: 2.

This clone appeared a few times. The chain carries TRBV28 and TRBJ1-5, with a weak D call TRBD1 (5 bases). With 9 bases removed from V and 2 bases from J, the gap between germline ends came to 14 bases. Germline V gene data show CDR1 as MDHEN and CDR2 as SYDVKM. The CDR3 extends over 14 amino acids. The CDR3 spells CASAPVQGNQPQHF. The CDR3 bases are TGTGCCAGTGCCCCTGTACAGGGCAATCAGCCCCAGCATTTT.

V usage is TRBV27 and J usage is TRBJ2-1; 8 bases map to TRBD2. This CDR3 comprises 14 residues. Germline-derived CDR1 and CDR2 are MNHEY and SMNVEV (reference sequence). The trim removed 8 bases at V and 9 bases at J, leaving 12 bases unmatched. The CDR3 sequence: CASQRGPRWAEQFF. DNA for the CDR3: TGTGCCAGCCAGCGGGGGCCCCGGTGGGCTGAGCAGTTCTTC.

The chain links TRBV10-2 to TRBJ2-7; TRBD2 is a possible D gene (6 bases). V was trimmed by 5 bases and J by 5 bases, leaving 16 bases between them. Per germline, CDR1 WSHSY and CDR2 SAAADI. The CDR3 totals 14 residues. CDR3 residues: CASSPQGGYHEQYF. CDR3 bases: TGCGCCAGCAGTCCTCAGGGAGGCTACCACGAGCAGTACTTC.

Only a few counts were recorded for this clone. The V and J genes are TRBV10-1 and TRBJ1-1; perhaps TRBD1 as D (6 bases). The V end was cut by 6 bases, the J end by 1 base, with 9 bases between. The CDR3 runs 13 residues. CDR1 and CDR2 (germline): WNHNN, SYGVQD (reference sequence). CDR3 sequence (DNA): TGCGCCAGCAGGAAGGACAGGAACACTGAAGCTTTCTTT. Translated: CASRKDRNTEAFF.

This clone has a single count. The chain couples TRBV6-4 to TRBJ2-5; D possibly corresponds to TRBD1 (5 bases). The CDR3 extends over 17 amino acids. Trimming cost V 6 bases and J 7 bases, with 27 bases left between them. From germline, CDR1 is MRHNA and CDR2 SNTAGT. The CDR3 loop is CASRDNGRQLLRGTQYF. For the CDR3, the DNA is TGTGCCAGCAGGGATAACGGGCGGCAACTTCTAAGGGGGACCCAGTACTTC.

V gene TRBV10-1 combines with J gene TRBJ1-2, with D unclear. Germline-derived CDR1 and CDR2 are WNHNN and SYGVQD (reference sequence). V gave up 4 bases and J gave up 4 bases, with 10 bases separating them. The CDR3 contains 13 residues. CDR3 region: CASSVGLGYGYTF. CDR3 in DNA: TGCGCCAGCAGTGTCGGGCTGGGCTATGGCTACACCTTC.

The J gene is TRBJ2-1, the V gene TRBV7-8; no firm D call. V was cut by 7 bases and J by 5 bases, with 12 bases left in between. The germline CDR1 and CDR2 sequences are SGHVS and FQNEAQ. This CDR3 region has 13 residues. The CDR3 here is CASNQRAHNEQFF. In nucleotides, the CDR3 is TGTGCCAGCAACCAAAGGGCCCACAATGAGCAGTTCTTC.

This chain links TRBV19 with TRBJ2-6; 9 nucleotides line up with TRBD1. Germline CDR1 and CDR2: LNHDA and SQIVND (reference sequence). The ends lost 2 bases at V and 0 bases at J; junction bases unmatched: 14. This CDR3 is built from 21 residues. The CDR3 DNA sequence: TGTGCCAGTAGTATAACAGGGGGCGGGAGAGTTTCAAGCTCTGGGGCCAACGTCCTGACTTTC. Amino acid sequence: CASSITGGGRVSSSGANVLTF.

The chain has TRBV6-1 and TRBJ2-7; D is ambiguous. Germline values: CDR1 MNHNS, CDR2 SASEGT. The CDR3 totals 15 residues. The V and J ends lost 2 bases and 1 base respectively, with 12 bases between them. CDR3 DNA: TGTGCCAGCAGTGAAACGGGCTTGAGATCCTACGAGCAGTACGTC. This codes for CASSETGLRSYEQYV.

This chain joins TRBV28 and TRBJ1-5; possible D gene TRBD1, 6 bases. Germline lookup yields CDR1 MDHEN and CDR2 SYDVKM. The ends were cut back, 6 bases at V and 8 bases at J, with 14 bases in the middle. The CDR3 contains 13 residues. CDR3 protein: CASRLDRTEPQHF. The CDR3 nucleotides read TGTGCCAGCAGGCTCGACAGGACCGAGCCCCAGCATTTT.

Points on this clone: The sample carries other DNA sequences with the same CDR3. The chain links TRBV5-1 to TRBJ2-5, with no clear D. The V end was cut by 0 bases, the J end by 1 base, with 1 base between. Germline CDR1 SGHRS, CDR2 YFSETQ. This CDR3 contains 12 residues. The chain's CDR3 is CASSLGQETQYF. CDR3 nucleotide sequence: TGCGCCAGCAGCTTGGGCCAAGAGACCCAGTACTTC.

The CDR3 nucleotides are TGCGCCAGCAGCTGGGTGGGACAGGGGGGCTCCTACGAGCAGTACTTC. It is translated as CASSWVGQGGSYEQYF. The J gene is TRBJ2-7, the V gene TRBV5-1; 11 bases fit TRBD1. The CDR3 length is 16 residues. CDR1 is SGHRS and CDR2 is YFSETQ in the germline V gene. V lost 3 bases to trimming and J lost 0 bases; unmatched junction nucleotides: 5.

The J gene is TRBJ2-2, the V gene TRBV19, with D possibly matching TRBD1 (6 bases). Trimming cost V 6 bases and J 0 bases, with 14 bases left between them. The CDR3 loop spans 16 amino acids. Looked up from germline, CDR1 is LNHDA and CDR2 is SQIVND (reference sequence). The CDR3 reads CASRTGSGANTGELFF. The CDR3 nucleotides are TGTGCCAGTAGGACAGGCAGTGGGGCGAACACCGGGGAGCTGTTTTTT.

This clone was seen a single time. The chain uses TRBV12-5 and TRBJ2-3; 13 bases agree with TRBD2. V shed 5 bases and J 3 bases; nucleotides not matched to a gene: 5. Germline V gene data show CDR1 as LGHNT and CDR2 as FRNRAP. The CDR3 runs to 16 residues. The CDR3: CASGHTSGGATDTQYF. CDR3 in DNA: TGTGCTAGTGGTCATACTAGCGGGGGGGCAACAGATACGCAGTATTTT.

The chain has TRBV9 and TRBJ2-5; weak D call: TRBD2 (5 bases). V was shortened by 1 base and J by 3 bases, with 22 bases between the two germline ends. Per the germline V gene, CDR1 is SGDLS and CDR2 is YYNGEE. This CDR3 is 18 amino acids long. CDR3 nucleotides: TGTGCCAGCAGCGTATTCCCTCTCCTACGGCCGGGGAAAGAGACCCAGTACTTC. This sequence encodes CASSVFPLLRPGKETQYF. The whole variable domain, filled in from reference TRBV9 and TRBJ2-5, reads DSGVTQTPKHLITATGQRVTLRCSPRSGDLSVYWYQQSLDQGLQFLIQYYNGEERAKGNILERFSAQQFPDLHSELNLSSLELGDSALYFCASSVFPLLRPGKETQYFGPGTRLLVL.

The chain links TRBV19 to TRBJ1-4, with 10 bases identical to TRBD1. Losses at the gene ends were 6 bases for V and 8 bases for J; bases not matched to a gene: 9. The CDR3 totals 15 residues. Germline-derived CDR1 and CDR2 are LNHDA and SQIVND (reference sequence). The CDR3 loop is CASSSPGTGEEKLFF. The CDR3 DNA follows: TGTGCCAGTAGCTCCCCCGGGACAGGGGAAGAAAAACTGTTTTTT.

The chain uses TRBV14 and TRBJ2-3; the D is unclear. The CDR3 contains 15 residues. Trimming left V 2 bases short and J 0 bases short, with 9 bases between. The germline V gene encodes CDR1 SGHDN and CDR2 FVKESK. The CDR3 region is CASSQQMLSTDTQYF. CDR3 coding DNA: TGTGCCAGCAGCCAACAGATGCTTAGCACAGATACGCAGTATTTT.